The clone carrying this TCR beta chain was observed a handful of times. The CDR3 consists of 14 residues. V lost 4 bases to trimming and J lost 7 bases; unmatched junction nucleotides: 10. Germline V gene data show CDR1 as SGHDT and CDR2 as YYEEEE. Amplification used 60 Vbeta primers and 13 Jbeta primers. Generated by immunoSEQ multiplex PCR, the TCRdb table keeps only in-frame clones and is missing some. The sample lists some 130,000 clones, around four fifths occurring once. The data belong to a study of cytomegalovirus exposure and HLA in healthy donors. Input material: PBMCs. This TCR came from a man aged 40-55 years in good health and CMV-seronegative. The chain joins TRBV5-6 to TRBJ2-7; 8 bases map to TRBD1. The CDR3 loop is CASSADRAWGEQYF. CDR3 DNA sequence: TGTGCCAGCAGCGCGGACAGGGCCTGGGGAGAGCAGTACTTC.